This passage covers 19 T cell receptor beta chains from one sample sequenced in a study of OX40 agonist ivuxolimab in advanced cancers. The data were produced by immunoSEQ multiplex PCR, yet TCRdb's version contains in-frame clones alone and is incomplete. The profile shows about 63,000 clones, around 91% of them singletons. Sequenced material: CD4+ or CD8+ T cells sorted from blood, taken in a trial of the OX40 agonist ivuxolimab. The receptors shown here come from an adult with an advanced solid tumor such as melanoma, head and neck, liver or kidney cancer.

This clone was recorded once. This chain connects TRBV7-2 to TRBJ2-3; 7 bases map to TRBD2. CDR3 length: 13 amino acids. Trimming cost V 3 bases and J 9 bases; bases outside gene matches: 6. From germline, CDR1 is SGHTA and CDR2 FQGNSA. The CDR3 bases are TGTGCCAGCAGCTTGGATCGTAGCGGGACGCAGTATTTT. Translating it yields CASSLDRSGTQYF.

CDR3 sequence reads: CASSLVPGGRETQYF. CDR3 sequence (DNA): TGCGCCAGCAGCTTGGTTCCGGGTGGGAGGGAGACCCAGTACTTC. The chain employs TRBV5-1 and TRBJ2-5; D is perhaps TRBD2 (6 bases). Trimming left V 0 bases short and J 5 bases short, with 14 bases between. Germline V lookup: CDR1 SGHRS, CDR2 YFSETQ. This CDR3 has 15 residues.

This clone has only a few counts. The chain combines TRBV10-2 with TRBJ1-4; D gene uncertain. Looked up from germline, CDR1 is WSHSY and CDR2 is SAAADI. Trimming took 8 bases from V and 0 from J, leaving 19 bases between them. This CDR3 comprises 17 residues. The DNA for the CDR3 is TGCGCCAGCGCTGACCATCTTCCCACTGCAACTAATGAAAAACTGTTTTTT. This gives the protein CASADHLPTATNEKLFF.

This sequence joins TRBV20-1 and TRBJ1-2; D not resolved. V shed 5 bases and J shed 3 bases, with 4 bases lying between them. The V gene's germline CDR1 is DFQATT and CDR2 SNEGSKA (reference sequence). This CDR3 spans 10 amino acids. CDR3 DNA sequence: TGCAGTGCTTACGACTATGGCTACACCTTC. This encodes CSAYDYGYTF.

The rearrangement links TRBV18 to TRBJ2-7; 8 bases line up with TRBD1. V lost 5 bases to trimming and J lost 1 base; unmatched junction nucleotides: 7. This CDR3 has 15 amino acids. Germline V CDR1 and CDR2: KGHSH, LQKENI. CDR3 sequence reads: CASSADRGLSYEQYF. CDR3 nucleotide sequence: TGTGCCAGCTCAGCAGACAGGGGTCTATCCTACGAGCAGTACTTC.

The V call is TRBV2, the J call TRBJ2-7; maybe TRBD2 (6 bases). The ends were cut back, 7 bases at V and 7 bases at J, with 17 bases in the middle. CDR1 SNHLY and CDR2 FYNNEI come from the germline V gene. There are 13 residues in the CDR3. The CDR3 region is CASKPGLLVEQYF. CDR3 bases: TGTGCCAGCAAACCGGGACTCCTCGTAGAGCAGTACTTC.

CDR3 nucleotides: TGTGCCAGCAGTGCGGCAGGGAACTATGGCTACACCTTC. Amino acids: CASSAAGNYGYTF. This chain joins TRBV6-1 and TRBJ1-2, with D perhaps TRBD1 (5 bases). Germline values: CDR1 MNHNS, CDR2 SASEGT. Trimming removed 4 bases at V and 2 bases at J, with 8 bases between. The CDR3 length is 13 residues.

The genes are TRBV4-2 and TRBJ2-1; possible D gene TRBD2, 5 bases. Trimming took 2 bases from V and 16 from J, leaving 18 bases between them. The CDR3 has 13 residues. Germline lookup yields CDR1 LGHNA and CDR2 YNFKEQ. CDR3 bases: TGTGCCAGCAGCCAAAAGCTAGGTGGAGGATCCTTCTTC. It specifies CASSQKLGGGSFF.

V and J are TRBV2 and TRBJ2-7; 11 bases line up with TRBD1. The CDR3 consists of 11 residues. The junction had 1 base not matched to a gene; V was cut back by 6 bases and J by 9 bases. Germline assignment: CDR1 SNHLY and CDR2 FYNNEI. The CDR3 nucleotides read TGTGCCAGCAGGGGACAGGGGGGGCAGTACTTC. Its translation: CASRGQGGQYF.

In its sample, this clone was seen once. The genes are TRBV10-1 and TRBJ2-3; TRBD2 might be the D (7 bases). Germline CDR1 is WNHNN and CDR2 is SYGVQD (reference sequence). Trimming took off 6 bases at V and 0 bases at J, with 19 bases between the two ends. This CDR3 spans 17 amino acids. The CDR3 bases are TGCGCCAGCAGCCACGGAAGGGGGGGCCCGAGCACAGATACGCAGTATTTT. As protein: CASSHGRGGPSTDTQYF.

The chain joins TRBV7-3 to TRBJ2-3; D is uncertain. Germline CDR1 and CDR2: SGHTA and FQGTGA. The CDR3 totals 14 residues. V dropped 2 bases and J dropped 4 bases, with 10 bases sitting between them. Here the CDR3 DNA reads TGTGCCAGCAGCTTATCCCGATTCTCAGATACGCAGTATTTT. Protein: CASSLSRFSDTQYF.

The chain is built from TRBV18 and TRBJ2-5; the D gene is possibly TRBD1 (5 bases). The CDR3 has 15 amino acids. V lost 2 bases and J lost 1, with 11 bases in between. From germline, CDR1 is KGHSH and CDR2 LQKENI. The CDR3 spells CASSPKRGSQETQYF. The CDR3 DNA reads TGTGCCAGCTCACCAAAAAGGGGTTCCCAAGAGACCCAGTACTTC.

V gene TRBV5-5 combines with J gene TRBJ2-1, with a tentative D call TRBD2 (5 bases). V lost 6 bases, J lost 0 bases, and 19 bases lay in between. The CDR3 consists of 17 residues. Germline V CDR1 and CDR2: SGHKS, YYEKEE (reference sequence). CDR3 sequence reads: CASNPSGYRSSYNEQFF. The DNA for the CDR3 is TGTGCCAGCAACCCCAGCGGCTACCGGAGCTCCTACAATGAGCAGTTCTTC.

This rearrangement joins TRBV10-3 to TRBJ2-2, with TRBD1 identical over 7 bases. J was trimmed by 3 bases and V by 7 bases; bases with no gene match: 5. CDR3 length: 14 residues. The germline V gene has CDR1 ENHRY and CDR2 SYGVKD. Here the CDR3 reads CAIKGGPDTGELFF. Written as DNA, the CDR3 is TGTGCCATCAAAGGGGGCCCGGACACCGGGGAGCTGTTTTTT.

V gene TRBV4-2 combines with J gene TRBJ2-5; D is uncertain. Germline CDR1 is LGHNA and CDR2 is YNFKEQ. Trimming left V 1 base short and J 2 bases short, with 11 bases between. The CDR3 spans 15 residues. CDR3 amino acids: CASSQVKDGQETQYF. CDR3 nucleotides: TGTGCCAGCAGCCAAGTAAAGGACGGACAAGAGACCCAGTACTTC.

The chain combines TRBV2 with TRBJ2-7, with 10 bases matching TRBD2. CDR1 and CDR2 (germline): SNHLY, FYNNEI. The CDR3 has 15 amino acids. The V gene end was trimmed by 6 bases and the J gene end by 2 bases; junction bases not matched to a gene: 7. The CDR3 here is CASRRLAGETYEQYF. DNA of the CDR3: TGTGCCAGCAGGAGGCTAGCGGGGGAGACCTACGAGCAGTACTTC.

The V call is TRBV10-1, the J call TRBJ2-3; D not resolved. Trimming took off 2 bases at V and 4 bases at J, with 4 bases between the two ends. The CDR3 contains 12 residues. CDR1 is WNHNN, CDR2 SYGVQD, per germline (reference sequence). In nucleotides, the CDR3 is TGCGCCAGCAGTGAGACCTCAGATACGCAGTATTTT. It yields the protein CASSETSDTQYF.

The rearrangement uses TRBV28 and TRBJ2-5; TRBD1 aligns across 11 bases. The CDR3 spans 12 residues. The V gene end was trimmed by 6 bases and the J gene end by 7 bases; junction bases not matched to a gene: 1. Per the germline V gene, CDR1 is MDHEN and CDR2 is SYDVKM. CDR3 protein: CASRGTGGTQYF. The DNA for the CDR3 is TGTGCCAGCAGGGGGACAGGGGGGACCCAGTACTTC.

The chain carries TRBV18 and TRBJ2-2; 12 nucleotides agree with TRBD1. Germline assignment: CDR1 KGHSH and CDR2 LQKENI. The CDR3 totals 18 residues. V dropped 3 bases and J dropped 1; count of bases not matched to a gene: 6. CDR3 residues: CASSPRDRGLRNTGELFF. Written as DNA, the CDR3 is TGTGCCAGCTCACCCAGGGACAGGGGGCTCCGGAACACCGGGGAGCTGTTTTTT.